This T cell receptor (beta chain) was sequenced for a study of CD8+ T cells in alopecia areata. In each case, RNA was isolated and then reverse transcribed into cDNA as the sequencing template. Measured with immunoSEQ multiplex PCR; TCRdb has only the in-frame clones, and not every one. Of approximately 58,000 clones listed, roughly 40% are singletons. The germline gives CDR1 MNHEY, CDR2 SMNVEV (reference sequence). This CDR3 comprises 16 residues. V was clipped by 1 base and J by 6 bases, with 17 bases between them. V gene TRBV27 combines with J gene TRBJ2-3, with D perhaps TRBD1 or TRBD2 (5 bases each). Sequencing input: NKG2D-low CD8+ T cells sorted from blood. The sequence was obtained from a human donor with alopecia areata. CDR3 amino acids: CASSLFGTFEGDTQYF. Here the CDR3 DNA reads TGTGCCAGCAGTTTATTCGGCACTTTCGAGGGGGATACGCAGTATTTT.